These T cell receptor beta chains were read from a single sample in a study of cytomegalovirus exposure and HLA in healthy donors. Using immunoSEQ multiplex PCR, the repertoire was profiled, and TCRdb retains in-frame clones only, with some absent. The repertoire holds over 60,000 clones, approximately 81% seen once, with just under 7.5% in the top ten. The sample taken for sequencing was PBMCs. These receptors all stem from a woman aged 25 to 39 in good health and CMV-seropositive. CDR3s include the opening cysteine and the closing phenylalanine or tryptophan. Each record gives: V gene, clone size, D gene, J gene, CDR3 protein, CDR3 DNA. D genes are given only for firm matches. The size field is filled for only some rows; it gives once, few, many or a size class.

TRBV14,NA,NA,TRBJ1-4,CASTQGPPPTGEKLFF,TGTGCCAGCACCCAGGGGCCGCCCCCGACCGGTGAAAAACTGTTTTTT
TRBV9,NA,NA,TRBJ2-3,CASSGGLLTADTQYF,TGTGCCAGCAGCGGGGGCCTCCTAACAGCAGATACGCAGTATTTT
TRBV6-6,NA,NA,TRBJ1-3,CASSYSDSSNTIYF,TGTGCCAGCAGTTACTCAGACAGCTCAAACACCATATATTTT
TRBV6-5,NA,NA,TRBJ2-1,CASSIAAGYNEQFF,TGTGCCAGCAGTATAGCGGCGGGATACAATGAGCAGTTCTTC
TRBV30,NA,NA,TRBJ1-2,CAWSGLKNYGYTF,TGTGCCTGGAGTGGACTGAAGAACTATGGCTACACCTTC
TRBV19,NA,NA,TRBJ1-1,CASSIGTENTEAFF,TGTGCCAGTAGTATAGGGACAGAGAACACTGAAGCTTTCTTT
TRBV27,NA,NA,TRBJ2-3,CASRSEGLRTDTQYF,TGTGCCAGCAGAAGCGAGGGCCTGAGGACAGATACGCAGTATTTT
TRBV7-7,NA,TRBD2,TRBJ2-2,CASSSSGLAGGTGELFF,TGTGCTAGCAGCTCCTCGGGACTAGCGGGCGGTACCGGGGAGCTGTTTTTT
TRBV20-1,NA,NA,TRBJ2-7,CSARAFGEQYF,TGCAGTGCTAGAGCGTTCGGCGAGCAGTACTTC
TRBV7-2,NA,NA,TRBJ2-2,CASTLLRSSGELFF,TGTGCCAGCACCTTGCTCCGGAGTAGCGGGGAGCTGTTTTTT
TRBV5-4,NA,TRBD1,TRBJ2-7,CASRGGQGAQGEQYF,TGTGCCAGCAGGGGGGGACAGGGGGCGCAAGGCGAGCAGTACTTC
TRBV29-1,NA,TRBD1,TRBJ2-3,CSVPAGTGGYTQYF,TGCAGCGTTCCCGCCGGGACAGGGGGATATACGCAGTATTTT
TRBV5-6,NA,NA,TRBJ2-7,CASSLVGGTYEQYF,TGTGCCAGCAGCTTGGTTGGGGGCACCTACGAGCAGTACTTC
TRBV6-5,few,NA,TRBJ2-7,CASRSPPPGWRQYF,TGTGCCAGCAGATCCCCCCCGCCGGGGTGGAGACAGTACTTC
TRBV5-1,once,TRBD1,TRBJ2-7,CASSLAQGAVYEQYF,TGCGCCAGCAGCTTAGCCCAGGGGGCGGTCTACGAGCAGTACTTC
TRBV5-1,NA,TRBD2,TRBJ2-7,CASSPSGISGHEQYF,TGCGCCAGCAGCCCTAGCGGGATATCCGGCCACGAGCAGTACTTC
TRBV9,NA,NA,TRBJ2-5,CASSVDPGVWGETQYF,TGTGCCAGCAGCGTAGACCCGGGGGTTTGGGGAGAGACCCAGTACTTC
TRBV27,NA,TRBD1,TRBJ2-7,CASSLRTGGDEQYF,TGTGCCAGCAGTTTAAGGACAGGGGGGGACGAGCAGTACTTC
TRBV13,NA,NA,TRBJ2-1,CASSLGESSYNEQFF,TGTGCCAGCAGCTTAGGTGAGAGCTCCTACAATGAGCAGTTCTTC
TRBV19,NA,NA,TRBJ1-1,CARPTGSGAFF,TGTGCCAGACCCACAGGGTCAGGGGCTTTCTTT
TRBV9,NA,NA,TRBJ2-7,CASSVAESEQYF,TGTGCCAGCAGCGTCGCGGAGTCTGAGCAGTACTTC
TRBV10-3,few,NA,TRBJ1-1,CAIRDNREGNTEAFF,TGTGCCATCAGGGATAACAGGGAAGGGAACACTGAAGCTTTCTTT
TRBV5-6,NA,NA,TRBJ2-1,CASSLERFAEQFF,TGTGCCAGCAGCTTGGAACGGTTCGCTGAGCAGTTCTTC
TRBV6-4,NA,NA,TRBJ2-5,CASSDTPGSQETQYF,TGTGCCAGCAGTGACACGCCGGGAAGCCAAGAGACCCAGTACTTC
TRBV28,NA,NA,TRBJ1-4,CASSLQGFNEKLFF,TGTGCCAGCAGTTTACAGGGATTTAATGAAAAACTGTTTTTT
TRBV6-5,few,NA,TRBJ1-2,CASSHPEGGYTF,TGTGCCAGCAGCCATCCAGAGGGCGGCTACACCTTC
TRBV7-2,NA,NA,TRBJ1-3,CASSLGGQNTIYF,TGTGCCAGCAGCTTAGGGGGCCAAAACACCATATATTTT
TRBV6-5,few,NA,TRBJ1-6,CASSSEGPAGSPLHF,TGTGCCAGCAGCTCCGAGGGTCCTGCGGGTTCACCCCTCCACTTT
TRBV12-5,NA,NA,TRBJ1-1,CASGLVRGEGTEAFF,TGTGCTAGTGGTTTGGTACGGGGGGAAGGCACTGAAGCTTTCTTT
TRBV9,few,NA,TRBJ2-3,CASSVQAGSTDTQYF,TGTGCCAGCAGCGTACAAGCGGGCAGCACAGATACGCAGTATTTT
TRBV27,NA,NA,TRBJ2-7,CASSARPETYEQYF,TGTGCCAGCAGTGCCAGACCGGAGACCTACGAGCAGTACTTC